This TCR beta chain was identified in a study of blood T cells in healthy people across ages. Across the whole study: With template switching, about one barcoded beta molecule was captured per two T cells. Points from the study as a whole: More naive CD4+ cells and higher diversity were found in long-lived than in aged donors.

The CDR3 length is 16 residues. The germline V gene encodes CDR1 SGHTA and CDR2 FQGTGA. The J segment lost 1 base and the V segment lost 5 bases, leaving 8 bases of the junction unmatched. Next came a second PCR, run for about 6 to 11 cycles, which used a sample-barcoded 5' primer along with a J-beta primer mix. TCRdb called the 5' RACE reads again in MiXCR, with one record for every CDR3 protein. This table holds 800,000 to 900,000 distinct CDR3 sequences, approximately 65% found once. Every donor contributed 7.5 to 10 milliliters of peripheral blood by blood draw. A note on this clonotype: What it recognizes is unknown.

The sequence derives from a man younger than 45 in good health. The genes are TRBV7-3 and TRBJ2-3; 8 bases are shared with TRBD2. The sample consisted of blood. CDR3 sequence (DNA): TGTGCCAGCAGCGCAAGCATCGGGGGGGGCACAGATACGCAGTATTTT. Encoded protein: CASSASIGGGTDTQYF.